This record covers a single T cell receptor beta chain. The sample comes from a study of regulatory T cells in long-lasting Graves disease. The TCR beta library used iRepertoire HTBI primers with Arm-PCR amplification of CDR3. TCRdb re-called the multiplex PCR reads through MiXCR, storing one row per CDR3 protein. The data hold over 450,000 distinct CDR3 sequences, with under 25% observed a single time. Specified time point: persistent/refractory GD, antithyroid drugs over 5 years with positive TRAb. Making the TCR library involved RNA that had been extracted from PBMCs. This TCR was sampled from a female donor with Graves disease. The source material was peripheral blood mononuclear cells (PBMCs), sampled when the disease was refractory, from a patient treated with antithyroid drugs.

The CDR3 coding sequence is TGTGCCAGCAGCTTATCAGGCGGGCCTTGGGGCAATCAGCCCCAGCATTTT. Translating it yields CASSLSGGPWGNQPQHF. This sequence joins TRBV7-2 and TRBJ1-5, with no clear D. Germline CDR1 reads SGHTA; CDR2 reads FQGNSA. The V end was cut by 2 bases, the J end by 2 bases, with 16 bases between. The CDR3 is 17 amino acids.